Following are 5 T cell receptor beta chains from one sample sequenced in a study of metastatic and nonmetastatic thyroid tumors. Thyroid surgery was performed in patients who had received no treatment beforehand. Through MiXCR, TCRdb re-clonotyped the PCR reads. The table shows over 15,000 clones, with roughly a third occurring only once. Input material: tumor tissue. These receptors came from a female donor with papillary thyroid cancer or a benign thyroid nodule (not recorded which). Some clones in this sample may be carry-over from other donors' samples.

The chain combines TRBV19 with TRBJ1-5; the D is unclear. CDR3 length: 13 amino acids. V lost 2 bases and J 9 bases, leaving 11 bases between the germline ends. Per germline, CDR1 LNHDA and CDR2 SQIVND (reference sequence). CDR3 sequence reads: CASSISPRGPQHF. The CDR3 bases are TGTGCCAGTAGTATATCTCCCCGGGGGCCCCAGCATTTT.

The V call is TRBV4-1, the J call TRBJ2-7, with D perhaps TRBD1 (6 bases). V lost 4 bases to trimming and J lost 1 base, with 17 bases between them. The CDR3 has 16 residues. The germline gives CDR1 MGHRA, CDR2 YSYEKL. Here the CDR3 reads CASSPVPGEYSYEQYF. DNA of the CDR3: TGCGCCAGCAGCCCAGTCCCAGGGGAGTATTCCTACGAGCAGTACTTC.

This clone is deemed medium-sized. The chain joins TRBV12-3 or TRBV12-4 to TRBJ1-1; no clear D gene. The CDR3 spans 12 residues. V lost 3 bases to trimming and J lost 3 bases, with 5 bases between them. The CDR3 DNA sequence: TGTGCCAGCAGTTTCCCTTACACTGAAGCTTTCTTT. The encoded protein is CASSFPYTEAFF.

Only a few counts were recorded for this clone. The CDR3 protein is CASSHGTSGELFF. DNA of the CDR3: TGCGCCAGCAGCCATGGGACGAGCGGGGAGCTGTTTTTT. The genes are TRBV5-1 and TRBJ2-2, with D possibly being TRBD1 or TRBD2 (5 bases each). The CDR3 has 13 residues. Trimming cost V 4 bases and J 7 bases, with 11 bases left between them. Germline assignment: CDR1 SGHRS and CDR2 YFSETQ.

To note about this clone: Since the CDR3 does not end with the conserved phenylalanine or tryptophan, this likely comes from a read error. The chain combines TRBV4-2 with TRBJ2-1; no reliable D call. CDR3 size: 17 residues. Germline CDR1 LGHNA, CDR2 YNFKEQ. The germline V and J ends were trimmed by 0 bases and 0 bases, with 12 bases remaining between them. The CDR3 region has the DNA TGTGCCAGCAGCCAAGATGGGTTGGAAAGCTCCTACAATGAGCAGTTCTCC. Translating it yields CASSQDGLESSYNEQFS.